The T cell receptor (beta chain) under discussion was sequenced for a study of blood T cells in healthy people across ages (dated by TCRdb to the mid-2010s). Background on the whole study: In model experiments, roughly one uniquely barcoded TCR beta cDNA molecule per two T cells was captured by template switching. Age-related changes in TCR beta repertoire diversity were measured in the study by deep sequencing normalized with unique cDNA molecular identifiers. Donors were grouped into four age groups: young (average roughly 16 years), middle-aged (around 39), aged (roughly 62) and long-lived (around 80). Donors of different ages were randomly distributed across sequencing lanes to avoid experimental bias. Two additional independent replicas of 1 million unique cDNA reads from the same blood draw were analyzed for two donors (one aged 18 to 30 and one aged 80 or older). What the authors observed across the whole study: Observed TCR beta diversity correlated strongly with the percentage of naive T cells measured by flow cytometry. Estimates of total diversity based on one million sequenced T cells were regarded as lower bounds and as underestimates. Because profiling used bulk unsorted PBMCs, naive and antigen-experienced compartments could not be compared conclusively. Because the CMV infection status of the donors was unknown, age-related changes in expanded clonotypes may potentially have been confounded. Observed TCR beta diversity per million T cells fell roughly linearly with age, and a significant reduction was already apparent by age around 40. Compared with the aged group, the long-lived group had more naive CD4+ T cells, fewer expanded clones and increased TCR diversity, suggesting age selection.

Systemically healthy Caucasian individuals from Russia, around 39 in total and aged roughly 6 to 100 years, were included as donors. Each donor gave around 9.8 milliliters of peripheral blood, collected into EDTA-treated Vacutainer tubes. PBMCs were isolated by Ficoll-Paque density-gradient centrifugation, with at least 6.5 million obtained per sample. Total RNA, at least 6 micrograms per sample, was extracted from PBMCs with Trizol reagent. Naive CD45RAhigh/CD27high T cell percentages were measured by flow cytometry on a PBMC aliquot from every donor. Remarks on this clonotype: Its antigen is unknown. Base qualities are missing; no much larger clone stands one base away.

V is shortened by 3 bases, J by 7 bases, and the region joining them spans 10 bases. The CDR3, cysteine through phenylalanine, is 13 amino acids long. The CDR3 DNA has 39 bases and is translated from base 1. CDR1 and CDR2 are read off the germline V gene as SGHDN and FVKESK. Library preparation employed 5' RACE. Sequenced on an Illumina HiSeq 2500. A second PCR of roughly 6 to 11 cycles was run with a J-beta primer mix and a sample-barcoded 5' primer. A unique molecular identifier was introduced onto each TCR beta cDNA molecule by a template-switch 5' adaptor carrying 12 random nucleotides. Each sample yielded at least 3 million CDR3-containing paired-end reads. The Mint cDNA synthesis kit, primed by a TRBC-specific oligonucleotide, was used to synthesize first-strand cDNA from all RNA. All cDNA was treated with uracil-DNA glycosylase and then went through a first 18-cycle PCR with the universal primers M1SS and BC2_uni_R. The study's processing was this. For normalization, 1 million high-quality reads were randomly selected from each sample, with every read carrying a distinct molecular identifier. Reads sharing molecular identifiers were discarded rather than binned into consensus sequences. MiTCR, with a Q25 quality threshold and the strictest error-elimination algorithm, was used for CDR3 identification, clonotype clustering and error correction. A nonparametric unseen species model with Euler transformation was used to estimate lower-bound total TCR beta diversity. TCRdb reanalyzed the raw reads on its own, using fastp at Q25 for trimming and MiXCR for clone calling, and kept in-frame beta chains. Rows with one shared CDR3 protein collapse into an entry with the most common genes and DNA. The V and J calls were not made by the authors but by TCRdb's processing. For this sample there are about 1.4 million distinct CDR3 sequences; 55% to 75% appear just once. Clones ranked in the top ten supply under 8.5% of the sample.

The receptor comes from a man aged 18 to 35 in good health. Recombination linked TRBV14 to TRBJ2-4; the D gene cannot be resolved reliably. The specimen sequenced was blood. DNA sequence: TGTGCCAGCAGCCAGGTCAATGCGAACATTCAGTACTTC. Its protein product is CASSQVNANIQYF.